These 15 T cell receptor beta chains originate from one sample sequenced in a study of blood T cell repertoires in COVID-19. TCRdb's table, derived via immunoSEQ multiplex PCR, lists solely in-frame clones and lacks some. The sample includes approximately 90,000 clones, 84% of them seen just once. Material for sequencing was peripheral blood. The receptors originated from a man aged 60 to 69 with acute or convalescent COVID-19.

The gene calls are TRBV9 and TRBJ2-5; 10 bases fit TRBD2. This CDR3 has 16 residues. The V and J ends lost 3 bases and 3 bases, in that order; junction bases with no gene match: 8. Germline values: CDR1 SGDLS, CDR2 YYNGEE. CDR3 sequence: CASSAPVSGGKETQYF. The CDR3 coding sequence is TGTGCCAGCAGCGCCCCTGTTAGCGGGGGGAAAGAGACCCAGTACTTC.

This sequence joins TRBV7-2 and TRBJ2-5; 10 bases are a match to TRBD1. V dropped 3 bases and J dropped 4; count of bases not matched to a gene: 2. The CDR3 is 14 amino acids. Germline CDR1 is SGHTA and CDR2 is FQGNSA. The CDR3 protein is CASSLTGGRETQYF. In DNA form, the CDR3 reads TGTGCCAGCAGCTTGACAGGGGGCAGAGAGACCCAGTACTTC. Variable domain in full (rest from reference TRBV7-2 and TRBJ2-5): GAGVSQSPSNKVTEKGKDVELRCDPISGHTALYWYRQSLGQGLEFLIYFQGNSAPDKSGLPSDRFSAERTGGSVSTLTIQRTQQEDSAVYLCASSLTGGRETQYFGPGTRLLVL.

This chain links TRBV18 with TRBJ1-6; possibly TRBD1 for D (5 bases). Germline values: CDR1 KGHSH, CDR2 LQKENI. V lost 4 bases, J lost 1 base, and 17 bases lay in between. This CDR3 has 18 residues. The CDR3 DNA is TGTGCCAGCTCACTTGCTGGGGGGAGCCGGTCCTATAATTCACCCCTCCACTTT. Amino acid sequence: CASSLAGGSRSYNSPLHF.

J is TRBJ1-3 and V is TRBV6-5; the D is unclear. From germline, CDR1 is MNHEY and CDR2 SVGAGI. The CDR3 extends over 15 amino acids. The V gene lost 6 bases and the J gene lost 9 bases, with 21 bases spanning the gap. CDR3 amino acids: CASRGERPGKSTIYF. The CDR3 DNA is TGTGCCAGCAGGGGTGAGAGGCCCGGGAAGAGCACCATATATTTT.

The CDR3 is CASSLAGAGRSYNEQFF. DNA of the CDR3: TGCGCCAGCAGCTTGGCCGGAGCGGGGCGCTCCTACAATGAGCAGTTCTTC. The V gene is TRBV5-1, the J gene TRBJ2-1, with 7 bases matching TRBD2. With V trimmed by 0 bases and J by 0 bases, 6 bases remained unmatched. Per the germline V gene, CDR1 is SGHRS and CDR2 is YFSETQ. The CDR3 is made up of 17 amino acids.

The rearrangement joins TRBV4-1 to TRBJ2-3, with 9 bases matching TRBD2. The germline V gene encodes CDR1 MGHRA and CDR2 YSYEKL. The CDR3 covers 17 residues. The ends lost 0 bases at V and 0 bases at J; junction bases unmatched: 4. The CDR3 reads CASSQDPGLASTDTQYF. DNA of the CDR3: TGCGCCAGCAGCCAAGATCCGGGACTAGCAAGCACAGATACGCAGTATTTT.

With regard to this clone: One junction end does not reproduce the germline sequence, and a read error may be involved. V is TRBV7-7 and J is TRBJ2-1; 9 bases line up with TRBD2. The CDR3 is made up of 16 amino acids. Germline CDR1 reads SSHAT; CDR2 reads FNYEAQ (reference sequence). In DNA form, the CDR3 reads TGTGCTAGCAGCTTAGATCGCATGACTAGCGGCGGTGAGCAGTTCTTC. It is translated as CASSLDRMTSGGEQFF.

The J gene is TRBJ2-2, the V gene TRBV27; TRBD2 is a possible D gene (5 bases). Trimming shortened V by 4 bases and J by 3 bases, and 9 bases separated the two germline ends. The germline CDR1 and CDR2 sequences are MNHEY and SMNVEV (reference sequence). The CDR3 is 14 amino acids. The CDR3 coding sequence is TGTGCCAGCAGTTCGGGGATGGACACCGGGGAGCTGTTTTTT. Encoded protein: CASSSGMDTGELFF.

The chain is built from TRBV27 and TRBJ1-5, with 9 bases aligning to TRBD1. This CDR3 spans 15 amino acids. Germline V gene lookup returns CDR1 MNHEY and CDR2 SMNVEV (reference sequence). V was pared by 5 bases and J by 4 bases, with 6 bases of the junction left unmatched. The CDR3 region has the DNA TGTGCCAGCAGTATATATGGGACAGGGAATCAGCCCCAGCATTTT. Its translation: CASSIYGTGNQPQHF.

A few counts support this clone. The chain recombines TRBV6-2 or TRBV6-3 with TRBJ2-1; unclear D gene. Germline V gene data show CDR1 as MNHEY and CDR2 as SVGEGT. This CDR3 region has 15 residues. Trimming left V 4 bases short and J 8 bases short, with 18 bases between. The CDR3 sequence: CASSSPQHLADEQFF. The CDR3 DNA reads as TGTGCCAGCAGTTCTCCCCAACATCTTGCGGATGAGCAGTTCTTC.

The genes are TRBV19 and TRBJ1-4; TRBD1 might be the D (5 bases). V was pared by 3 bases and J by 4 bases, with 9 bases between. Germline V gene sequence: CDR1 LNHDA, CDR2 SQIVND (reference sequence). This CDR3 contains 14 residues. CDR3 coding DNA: TGTGCCAGTAGTATCGACAGCAATAATGAAAAACTGTTTTTT. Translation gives CASSIDSNNEKLFF.

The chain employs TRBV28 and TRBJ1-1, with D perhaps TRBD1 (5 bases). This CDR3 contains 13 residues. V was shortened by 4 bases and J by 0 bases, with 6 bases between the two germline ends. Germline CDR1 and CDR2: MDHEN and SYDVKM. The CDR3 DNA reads TGTGCCAGCAGTTCGGACATGAACACTGAAGCTTTCTTT. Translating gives CASSSDMNTEAFF. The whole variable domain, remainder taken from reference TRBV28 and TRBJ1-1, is DVKVTQSSRYLVKRTGEKVFLECVQDMDHENMFWYRQDPGLGLRLIYFSYDVKMKEKGDIPEGYSVSREKKERFSLILESASTNQTSMYLCASSSDMNTEAFFGQGTRLTVV.

The CDR3, as DNA: TGCGCCAGCAGCCAAGTCAGGGGCGGGAGGTATGGGCAGTACTTC. Translated, it gives CASSQVRGGRYGQYF. The rearrangement joins TRBV4-3 to TRBJ2-7, with TRBD2 matching 8 bases. Trimming at V came to 1 base and at J to 9 bases, leaving 11 bases not matched to a gene. Per the germline V gene, CDR1 is LGHNA and CDR2 is YSLEER. The CDR3 is 15 amino acids.

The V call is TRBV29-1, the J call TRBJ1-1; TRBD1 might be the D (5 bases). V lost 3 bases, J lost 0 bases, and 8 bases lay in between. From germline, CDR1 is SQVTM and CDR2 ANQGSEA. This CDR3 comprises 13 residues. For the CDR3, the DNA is TGCAGCGTTGACGCCAGGGTGAACACTGAAGCTTTCTTT. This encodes CSVDARVNTEAFF.

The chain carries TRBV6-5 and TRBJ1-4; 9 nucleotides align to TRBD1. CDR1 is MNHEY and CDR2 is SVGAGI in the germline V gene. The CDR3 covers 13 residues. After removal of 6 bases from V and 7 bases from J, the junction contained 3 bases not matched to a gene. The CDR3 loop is CASRSDRGEKLFF. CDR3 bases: TGTGCCAGCAGATCGGACAGGGGTGAAAAACTGTTTTTT.